The next 16 T cell receptor beta chains were all read from a single sample in a study of T cell repertoires in cytomegalovirus infection. TCRdb used MiXCR to reprocess the reads, holding one entry per CDR3 protein. The table has over 450,000 distinct CDR3 sequences, around 11% seen once. The sequencing sample was made of PBMCs. Receptor source: a human donor in good health (CMV status not recorded). Some clones in this sample may be carry-over from other donors' samples.

This sequence joins TRBV5-4 and TRBJ1-5; D possibly corresponds to TRBD1 (6 bases). The CDR3 runs to 15 residues. CDR1 SGHNT and CDR2 YYREEE come from the germline V gene (reference sequence). V was shortened by 4 bases and J by 4 bases, with 15 bases between the two germline ends. The CDR3 DNA reads as TGTGCCAGCAGCCCTGGGGGGGGGCAGAATCAGCCCCAGCATTTT. The encoded protein is CASSPGGGQNQPQHF.

This clonotype was seen only a few times. The chain carries TRBV20-1 and TRBJ2-5, with TRBD2 identical over 7 bases. CDR1 and CDR2 from the germline V gene are DFQATT and SNEGSKA (reference sequence). The junction had 6 bases not matched to a gene; V was cut back by 0 bases and J by 5 bases. The CDR3 consists of 14 residues. This CDR3 is CSARDLGLGETQYF. The CDR3 DNA sequence: TGCAGTGCTAGAGACCTCGGACTAGGGGAGACCCAGTACTTC.

This clonotype was seen a handful of times. This chain links TRBV20-1 with TRBJ1-5, with 7 bases identical to TRBD1. Germline V lookup: CDR1 DFQATT, CDR2 SNEGSKA (reference sequence). The CDR3 spans 15 residues. J lost 0 bases, V lost 3 bases, and 5 bases had no gene match. As DNA, the CDR3 is TGCAGTGCTAGGCCTACAGGGGATAGCAATCAGCCCCAGCATTTT. Translating it yields CSARPTGDSNQPQHF.

In its sample, this clonotype was seen many times. The rearrangement uses TRBV2 and TRBJ2-7, with 8 positions matching TRBD1. The CDR3 runs to 14 residues. Germline CDR1 reads SNHLY; CDR2 reads FYNNEI. V lost 10 bases, J lost 0 bases, and 8 bases stayed unmatched. CDR3 amino acids: CATIADRDSYEQYF. Here the CDR3 DNA reads TGTGCCACTATAGCGGACAGGGACTCCTACGAGCAGTACTTC.

The sample holds many counts of this clonotype. The CDR3 loop is CASSLAGQGNYGYTF. The CDR3 bases are TGTGCCAGCAGCTTAGCGGGGCAGGGAAACTATGGCTACACCTTC. The rearrangement links TRBV7-9 to TRBJ1-2; TRBD1 might be the D (5 bases). The CDR3 contains 15 residues. Trimming stripped 0 bases from V and 2 bases from J, with 10 bases between. Per germline, CDR1 SEHNR and CDR2 FQNEAQ (reference sequence).

There are many counts of this clonotype. This sequence joins TRBV28 and TRBJ2-3; D remains unclear. The V end lost 3 bases, the J end lost 6 bases, and 13 bases lay between the germline ends. Germline V gene data show CDR1 as MDHEN and CDR2 as SYDVKM. This CDR3 is built from 14 residues. The CDR3 spells CASSFPDRPDTQYF. CDR3 bases: TGTGCCAGCAGTTTCCCCGATCGACCGGATACGCAGTATTTT.

This clonotype has only a few counts. This chain's CDR3 is CASSFQTGSREKLFF. CDR3 sequence (DNA): TGTGCCAGCAGTTTTCAGACAGGGTCCAGGGAAAAACTGTTTTTT. This rearrangement joins TRBV28 to TRBJ1-4; 7 bases align to TRBD1. CDR3 length: 15 amino acids. The trim removed 3 bases at V and 8 bases at J, leaving 9 bases unmatched. Germline CDR1 MDHEN, CDR2 SYDVKM.

This clonotype was counted at least ten times. The gene calls are TRBV7-9 and TRBJ2-5, with D possibly TRBD2 on 6 matching bases. This CDR3 comprises 13 residues. From germline, CDR1 is SEHNR and CDR2 FQNEAQ (reference sequence). The V end lost 0 bases, the J end lost 5 bases, and 7 bases lay between the germline ends. The CDR3 region is CASSLAGRETQYF. The CDR3 coding sequence is TGTGCCAGCAGCTTAGCAGGGAGGGAGACCCAGTACTTC.

This clonotype was seen ten or more times. The V and J genes are TRBV29-1 and TRBJ2-3; 7 positions agree with TRBD1. CDR3 size: 16 residues. From germline, CDR1 is SQVTM and CDR2 ANQGSEA. V shed 0 bases, J shed 2 bases, and the junction held 8 bases outside the gene matches. The CDR3 DNA sequence: TGCAGCGTTGAAGATCGGACACAGGGGTTCACAGATACGCAGTATTTT. Protein: CSVEDRTQGFTDTQYF.

This clonotype has at least ten counts. This sequence joins TRBV5-4 and TRBJ2-7; D remains ambiguous. The germline V and J ends were trimmed by 4 bases and 1 base, with 15 bases remaining between them. The CDR3 contains 15 residues. Germline V gives CDR1 SGHNT, CDR2 YYREEE (reference sequence). This CDR3 is CASSRTAGSSYEQYF. In DNA form, the CDR3 reads TGTGCCAGCAGCCGCACGGCCGGGTCTTCCTACGAGCAGTACTTC.

This clonotype was picked up many times. V is TRBV20-1 and J is TRBJ2-2, with TRBD1 matching 7 bases. CDR1 is DFQATT, CDR2 SNEGSKA, per germline (reference sequence). The trim removed 6 bases at V and 6 bases at J, leaving 10 bases unmatched. The CDR3 totals 14 residues. The CDR3 DNA reads TGCAGTGCGCAGAGACAGGGTCAGCCCGGGGAGCTGTTTTTT. Translated, it gives CSAQRQGQPGELFF.

This clonotype was detected many times. This chain connects TRBV27 to TRBJ1-5; D is undetermined. The CDR3 consists of 14 residues. V lost 2 bases, J lost 0 bases, and 5 bases lay in between. Germline V gene data show CDR1 as MNHEY and CDR2 as SMNVEV (reference sequence). The chain's CDR3 is CASSLTASNQPQHF. In nucleotides, the CDR3 is TGTGCCAGCAGTTTAACAGCTAGCAATCAGCCCCAGCATTTT.

This clonotype was seen ten or more times. This chain uses TRBV20-1 with TRBJ2-1; D uncertain. V dropped 0 bases and J dropped 6 bases, with 6 bases sitting between them. CDR1 is DFQATT and CDR2 is SNEGSKA in the germline V gene (reference sequence). This CDR3 has 12 amino acids. The CDR3 DNA reads as TGCAGTGCTAGAGAGGGGTTCAATGAGCAGTTCTTC. Translated: CSAREGFNEQFF.

The chain employs TRBV6-5 and TRBJ1-2, with 7 bases matching TRBD1. CDR3 length: 16 residues. With 0 bases clipped from V and 4 bases from J, the junction kept 8 bases outside the gene matches. Germline loops: CDR1 MNHEY, CDR2 SVGAGI. The CDR3 DNA reads as TGTGCCAGCAGTTACTCGATAAAGTGGGACAGCTATGGCTACACCTTC. Translation gives CASSYSIKWDSYGYTF.

This clonotype was seen repeatedly, ten times or more. The chain uses TRBV11-2 and TRBJ1-4; possible D gene TRBD1, 5 bases. The CDR3 runs to 14 residues. Looked up from germline, CDR1 is SGHAT and CDR2 is FQNNGV. V shed 1 base and J shed 7 bases, with 10 bases lying between them. The CDR3 bases are TGTGCCAGCAGCTTAGGGCAGGGAGGTGAAAAACTGTTTTTT. Encoded protein: CASSLGQGGEKLFF.

Ten or more counts support this clonotype. This rearrangement joins TRBV12-3 or TRBV12-4 to TRBJ2-3; no clear D. With 5 bases removed from V and 7 bases from J, the gap between germline ends came to 10 bases. The CDR3 has 12 residues. This CDR3 reads CASSLQANTQYF. The CDR3 DNA is TGTGCCAGCAGTCTGCAAGCCAATACGCAGTATTTT.